These T cell receptor beta chains were read from a single sample in a study of response to subunit inactivated influenza vaccine. Each CDR3 protein is one row after TCRdb ran MiXCR on the RT-PCR reads. In the table there are fewer than 700,000 distinct CDR3 sequences, over 10% of which are singletons. Sequenced here: PBMCs from blood, sampled about 40 days after vaccination. All receptors come from a man aged 50-60 years who received an inactivated influenza vaccine. Both conserved end residues are part of each CDR3. The order of the fields is clone size, J gene, D gene, V gene, CDR3 protein, CDR3 DNA. A D gene is named only where the DNA matches it firmly. Rows may omit the clone size; those that give it use once, few, many or a size class.

NA	TRBJ2-7	NA	TRBV6-4	CASSDCKNRKCEQYF	TGTGCCAGCAGTGACTGTAAAAATCGGAAGTGCGAGCAGTACTTC
few	TRBJ2-7	TRBD1	TRBV10-3	CAISVGTGYEQYF	TGTGCCATCAGTGTTGGGACAGGGTACGAGCAGTACTTC
few	TRBJ2-5	TRBD2	TRBV20-1	CSARDLGAGGLLNTQYF	TGCAGTGCTAGAGATCTTGGAGCGGGGGGGCTTCTGAACACCCAGTACTTC
many	TRBJ2-2	TRBD2	TRBV27	CASSLYLPGLAGTNTNTGELFF	TGTGCCAGCAGTTTATACCTACCGGGACTAGCGGGAACCAATACTAACACCGGGGAGCTGTTTTTT
NA	TRBJ1-1	NA	TRBV4-2	CASSQGRAFNTEAFF	TGTGCCAGCAGCCAAGGACGGGCTTTCAACACTGAAGCTTTCTTT
few	TRBJ1-1	NA	TRBV20-1	CSASIGTEAFF	TGCAGTGCTAGTATAGGGACTGAAGCTTTCTTT
NA	TRBJ1-5	NA	TRBV10-2	CASSKGRGDQPQHF	TGCGCCAGCAGTAAGGGACGGGGGGACCAGCCCCAGCATTTT
many	TRBJ2-7	NA	TRBV20-1	CSASAGGGIAEQYF	TGCAGTGCTAGTGCCGGGGGCGGTATCGCCGAGCAGTACTTC
NA	TRBJ1-6	NA	TRBV21-1	CASSNPTDGNSPLHF	TGTGCCAGCAGCAATCCGACAGACGGGAATTCACCCCTCCACTTT
many	TRBJ1-5	NA	TRBV12-3/TRBV12-4	CASSLQGNQPQHF	TGTGCCAGCAGTTTACAGGGGAACCAGCCCCAGCATTTT
few	TRBJ2-7	TRBD1	TRBV10-3	CAISEFGAGQEPYEQYF	TGTGCCATCAGTGAGTTCGGCGCTGGACAGGAGCCGTACGAGCAGTACTTC
NA	TRBJ2-4	TRBD1	TRBV9	CASSTGGSQDIQYF	TGTGCCAGCAGTACAGGGGGTAGCCAGGACATTCAGTACTTC
NA	TRBJ2-2	NA	TRBV4-3	CASSQGHAGGANTGELFF	TGCGCCAGCAGCCAAGGACACGCCGGAGGGGCGAACACCGGGGAGCTGTTTTTT
NA	TRBJ2-1	NA	TRBV29-1	CSVGGRANNEQFF	TGCAGCGTTGGGGGGCGGGCGAACAATGAGCAGTTCTTC
many	TRBJ2-5	NA	TRBV6-1	CASSSGPSDLQETQYF	TGTGCCAGCAGTAGCGGTCCTTCAGACCTCCAAGAGACCCAGTACTTC
NA	TRBJ2-1	NA	TRBV19	CASSNRGAKNEQFF	TGTGCCAGTAGTAACCGGGGCGCCAAAAATGAGCAGTTCTTC
NA	TRBJ1-1	TRBD1	TRBV5-1	CASSTQTGSAEAFF	TGCGCCAGCAGCACTCAGACAGGGAGCGCTGAAGCTTTCTTT
few	TRBJ2-5	NA	TRBV6-5	CASRPLGRSGTQYF	TGTGCCAGCAGACCTCTCGGGCGTTCGGGGACCCAGTACTTC
few	TRBJ2-7	NA	TRBV4-1	CASSQVGRAYEQYF	TGCGCCAGCAGCCAAGTAGGGCGAGCCTACGAGCAGTACTTC
NA	TRBJ2-1	TRBD2	TRBV28	CASALTSGSNEQFF	TGTGCCAGCGCCTTGACTAGCGGGAGCAATGAGCAGTTCTTC
few	TRBJ2-7	NA	TRBV7-9	CASTPGGDNYEQYF	TGTGCCAGCACCCCTGGAGGGGACAACTACGAGCAGTACTTC
NA	TRBJ2-1	TRBD2	TRBV4-1	CASSQGAGAGDEQFF	TGCGCCAGCAGCCAAGGAGCGGGAGCAGGTGATGAGCAGTTCTTC
many	TRBJ1-2	TRBD1	TRBV25-1	CASTEGQGYGYTF	TGTGCCAGCACCGAGGGACAGGGCTATGGCTACACCTTC
NA	TRBJ1-2	TRBD1	TRBV27	CASAFDRAYGYTF	TGTGCCAGCGCCTTCGACAGGGCCTATGGCTACACCTTC
many	TRBJ2-4	TRBD1	TRBV29-1	CSVVGQSKNIQYF	TGCAGCGTTGTGGGACAGTCCAAAAACATTCAGTACTTC
few	TRBJ2-2	TRBD1	TRBV7-2	CASSPRQGGELFF	TGTGCCAGCAGCCCCCGACAGGGTGGGGAGCTGTTTTTT
many	TRBJ1-1	NA	TRBV29-1	CSVEVEWMNTEAFF	TGCAGCGTTGAAGTGGAGTGGATGAACACTGAAGCTTTCTTT
few	TRBJ2-2	NA	TRBV5-1	CASRPDRGRSTGELFF	TGCGCCAGCAGACCGGACCGGGGGCGTAGCACCGGGGAGCTGTTTTTT
few	TRBJ1-2	NA	TRBV5-1	CASSSIGEGYGYTF	TGCGCCAGCAGCTCAATAGGGGAGGGCTATGGCTACACCTTC
many	TRBJ1-1	NA	TRBV5-5	CASSFGMANTEAFF	TGTGCCAGCAGCTTCGGCATGGCGAACACTGAAGCTTTCTTT
NA	TRBJ2-1	NA	TRBV30	CAWSLTEQFF	TGTGCCTGGAGCCTGACTGAGCAGTTCTTC
NA	TRBJ1-4	NA	TRBV5-1	CASRLGGLNEKLFF	TGCGCCAGCAGGCTGGGGGGCTTAAATGAAAAACTGTTTTTT
few	TRBJ2-5	TRBD2	TRBV7-8	CASSQLLGKVGGPWETQYF	TGTGCCAGCAGCCAACTGCTCGGAAAAGTGGGAGGGCCTTGGGAGACCCAGTACTTC
few	TRBJ2-1	NA	TRBV6-2/TRBV6-3	CASGKSQPYNEQFF	TGTGCCAGCGGCAAAAGTCAACCGTACAATGAGCAGTTCTTC
few	TRBJ2-3	NA	TRBV7-2	CASSLVNGASDTQYF	TGTGCCAGCAGCTTAGTCAACGGAGCTTCAGATACGCAGTATTTT
many	TRBJ2-2	TRBD1	TRBV11-2	CASSTSPYRGRGTGELFF	TGTGCCAGCAGCACTAGCCCTTACAGGGGGCGCGGCACCGGGGAGCTGTTTTTT
few	TRBJ2-1	NA	TRBV3-1	CASSNGQIGEQFF	TGTGCCAGCAGCAACGGCCAGATAGGCGAGCAGTTCTTC
many	TRBJ1-1	NA	TRBV5-1	CASSDFTEAFF	TGCGCCAGCAGTGACTTCACTGAAGCTTTCTTT
NA	TRBJ2-1	NA	TRBV10-3	CATEGTSYNEQFF	TGTGCCACTGAAGGGACTTCCTACAATGAGCAGTTCTTC
few	TRBJ2-1	NA	TRBV7-7	CASSLRPGLDNEQFF	TGTGCCAGCTCCCTGCGCCCCGGGCTAGACAATGAGCAGTTCTTC
many	TRBJ1-5	TRBD1	TRBV12-3/TRBV12-4	CASSLGTGGFQPQHF	TGTGCCAGCAGTTTAGGGACAGGGGGCTTTCAGCCCCAGCATTTT
few	TRBJ2-7	NA	TRBV28	CASSFWPRGPVSYEQYF	TGTGCCAGCAGTTTTTGGCCACGGGGCCCGGTCTCCTACGAGCAGTACTTC
NA	TRBJ1-3	NA	TRBV4-1	CASSHGPPQPIYF	TGCGCCAGCAGCCACGGACCGCCGCAACCCATATATTTT
many	TRBJ2-1	NA	TRBV6-5	CASSYEVSTYNEQFF	TGTGCCAGCAGTTACGAGGTGAGCACCTACAATGAGCAGTTCTTC
few	TRBJ2-3	NA	TRBV12-3/TRBV12-4	CASSLDHRWLADTQYF	TGTGCCAGCAGTTTAGATCATCGGTGGTTGGCAGATACGCAGTATTTT
NA	TRBJ2-7	NA	TRBV5-6	CASSSIRVGGRYEQYF	TGTGCCAGCAGCTCTATAAGGGTCGGGGGTCGGTACGAGCAGTACTTC
NA	TRBJ2-3	NA	TRBV28	CASSFHTDFDTQYF	TGTGCCAGCAGTTTCCATACGGACTTCGATACGCAGTATTTT
few	TRBJ1-2	TRBD1	TRBV5-5	CASSLAGTGGGYGYTF	TGTGCCAGCAGCTTAGCCGGGACAGGGGGAGGCTATGGCTACACCTTC